One sample yielded the 21 T cell receptor beta chains listed below, sequenced in a study of graft-versus-host responses after intestinal transplantation. Produced via immunoSEQ multiplex PCR; TCRdb's table is partial and in-frame only. The sample lists 20,000 to 30,000 clones, roughly 90% seen once, with less than 2% in the top ten. The sequenced sample was PBMCs, obtained just under 40 days after intestinal transplant. The source is a human patient who received an intestinal transplant, so some T cells may come from the graft donor.

The chain combines TRBV18 with TRBJ2-1, with a possible D match to TRBD2 (5 bases). Trimming shortened V by 0 bases and J by 4 bases, and 10 bases separated the two germline ends. CDR3 length: 15 residues. CDR1 is KGHSH, CDR2 LQKENI, per germline. CDR3 nucleotides: TGTGCCAGCTCACCACCGACTACCATATACAATGAGCAGTTCTTC. Translated: CASSPPTTIYNEQFF.

This chain connects TRBV4-3 to TRBJ1-2, with unresolved D. CDR1 LGHNA and CDR2 YSLEER come from the germline V gene. Trimming removed 0 bases from V and 5 bases from J, with 10 bases in between. The CDR3 runs to 14 residues. CDR3 amino acids: CASSQDRVQYGYTF. CDR3 nucleotide sequence: TGCGCCAGCAGCCAAGATAGGGTCCAATATGGCTACACCTTC.

The chain combines TRBV14 with TRBJ2-7; 10 nucleotides match TRBD2. This CDR3 comprises 16 residues. Losses at the gene ends were 1 base for V and 2 bases for J; bases not matched to a gene: 5. Germline V gene sequence: CDR1 SGHDN, CDR2 FVKESK. CDR3 in amino acids: CASSQVSLAGAYEQYF. The DNA for the CDR3 is TGTGCCAGCAGCCAAGTTTCCCTAGCGGGGGCCTACGAGCAGTACTTC.

The genes are TRBV11-2 and TRBJ2-1; no reliable D call. V lost 5 bases, J lost 6 bases, and 17 bases lay in between. Germline CDR1 SGHAT, CDR2 FQNNGV. The CDR3 spans 15 residues. CDR3 in DNA: TGTGCCAGCAGCCCACTGGGGTTTTCGGCCAATGAGCAGTTCTTC. Residues: CASSPLGFSANEQFF.

The rearrangement links TRBV7-9 to TRBJ2-1; TRBD1 matches at 10 bases. V dropped 3 bases and J dropped 5; count of bases not matched to a gene: 4. Germline V gene lookup returns CDR1 SEHNR and CDR2 FQNEAQ (reference sequence). The length of the CDR3 is 15 residues. In DNA form, the CDR3 reads TGTGCCAGCAGCTTCCCGGGACAGGGGAACAATGAGCAGTTCTTC. This translates into CASSFPGQGNNEQFF.

The sample holds one count of this clone. The rearrangement uses TRBV29-1 and TRBJ2-7; D remains ambiguous. V dropped 4 bases and J dropped 1 base, with 17 bases sitting between them. Per germline, CDR1 SQVTM and CDR2 ANQGSEA. The CDR3 runs to 15 residues. CDR3 nucleotides: TGCAGCGTTGGTGCCTTGGCACCCCCTTCCTACGAGCAGTACTTC. Its translation: CSVGALAPPSYEQYF.

This chain connects TRBV28 to TRBJ2-2, with a tentative D call TRBD2 (7 bases). The CDR3 totals 18 residues. Germline CDR1 MDHEN, CDR2 SYDVKM. V lost 7 bases to trimming and J lost 2 bases, with 23 bases between them. Here the CDR3 DNA reads TGTGCCAGCATGAGTAACCTGAACGGGGGGCCTAACACCGGGGAGCTGTTTTTT. Translation gives CASMSNLNGGPNTGELFF.

This sequence joins TRBV19 and TRBJ2-7; possibly TRBD1 for D (5 bases). The V gene's germline CDR1 is LNHDA and CDR2 SQIVND (reference sequence). V was shortened by 10 bases and J by 7 bases, with 8 bases between the two germline ends. This CDR3 spans 9 amino acids. DNA of the CDR3: TGTGCCACGCAGGGAGAGCAGTACTTC. This encodes CATQGEQYF. Drawing the rest from reference TRBV19 and TRBJ2-7, the complete variable domain is DGGITQSPKYLFRKEGQNVTLSCEQNLNHDAMYWYRQDPGQGLRLIYYSQIVNDFQKGDIAEGYSVSREKKESFPLTVTSAQKNPTAFYLCATQGEQYFGPGTRLTVT.

The chain recombines TRBV27 with TRBJ1-2; a weak D match, TRBD1 (5 bases). CDR1 MNHEY and CDR2 SMNVEV come from the germline V gene (reference sequence). The CDR3 runs to 13 residues. V lost 4 bases and J 5 bases, leaving 11 bases between the germline ends. Here the CDR3 DNA reads TGTGCCAGCAGTTCCGACAGATTATATGGCTACACCTTC. This codes for CASSSDRLYGYTF.

V is TRBV9 and J is TRBJ2-7; D gene uncertain. The CDR3 loop spans 15 amino acids. Trimming pared 4 bases from V and 0 bases from J, leaving 14 bases between. CDR1 is SGDLS, CDR2 YYNGEE, per germline. The CDR3 protein is CASSPTTHSSYEQYF. The CDR3 DNA reads TGTGCCAGCAGCCCTACGACCCATAGCTCCTACGAGCAGTACTTC. Supplemented by reference TRBV9 and TRBJ2-7, the full variable domain reads DSGVTQTPKHLITATGQRVTLRCSPRSGDLSVYWYQQSLDQGLQFLIQYYNGEERAKGNILERFSAQQFPDLHSELNLSSLELGDSALYFCASSPTTHSSYEQYFGPGTRLTVT.

This clone has just a few counts. This rearrangement joins TRBV29-1 to TRBJ2-1; TRBD2 might be the D (6 bases). V was clipped by 7 bases and J by 10 bases, with 14 bases between them. The CDR3 has 11 amino acids. CDR1 SQVTM and CDR2 ANQGSEA come from the germline V gene. The CDR3 sequence: CSARDAGEQFF. The DNA for the CDR3 is TGCAGCGCCCGGGACGCGGGAGAGCAGTTCTTC.

The chain couples TRBV5-1 to TRBJ2-7; D gene uncertain. The length of the CDR3 is 12 residues. Deletions cut 4 bases from V and 2 bases from J, with 7 bases between. The V gene's germline CDR1 is SGHRS and CDR2 YFSETQ. CDR3 protein: CASSGATYEQYF. The CDR3 DNA reads as TGCGCCAGCAGCGGTGCAACCTACGAGCAGTACTTC.

This chain uses TRBV5-8 with TRBJ2-1, with 9 nucleotides matching TRBD1. Trimming cost V 4 bases and J 5 bases; bases outside gene matches: 13. This CDR3 has 17 residues. Germline CDR1 SGHTS, CDR2 YDEGEE. Here the CDR3 reads CASSIQMDRGPHNEQFF. DNA for the CDR3: TGTGCCAGCAGCATTCAAATGGACAGGGGACCTCACAATGAGCAGTTCTTC.

The chain links TRBV4-1 to TRBJ2-3, with TRBD2 identical over 9 bases. CDR1 MGHRA and CDR2 YSYEKL come from the germline V gene. CDR3 length: 16 amino acids. The trim removed 4 bases at V and 6 bases at J, leaving 11 bases unmatched. CDR3 protein: CASSLPWGLAGDTQYF. DNA of the CDR3: TGCGCCAGCAGCCTCCCATGGGGTCTAGCGGGGGATACGCAGTATTTT.

V gene TRBV29-1 combines with J gene TRBJ2-6; no firm D call. CDR1 is SQVTM and CDR2 is ANQGSEA in the germline V gene. The CDR3 sequence is 14 residues long. Trimming shortened V by 3 bases and J by 0 bases, and 6 bases separated the two germline ends. The CDR3 sequence: CSVERLSGANVLTF. CDR3 DNA sequence: TGCAGCGTTGAGAGGCTCTCTGGGGCCAACGTCCTGACTTTC.

The J gene is TRBJ2-7, the V gene TRBV5-1, with 11 bases identical to TRBD2. Germline assignment: CDR1 SGHRS and CDR2 YFSETQ. CDR3 size: 14 residues. Trimming cost V 4 bases and J 3 bases; bases outside gene matches: 3. The CDR3 protein is CASSTLAGGYEQYF. For the CDR3, the DNA is TGCGCCAGCAGCACCCTAGCGGGAGGCTACGAGCAGTACTTC.

There are a few counts of this clone. This chain connects TRBV5-1 to TRBJ1-3, with D uncertain. The CDR3 loop spans 14 amino acids. The V end was cut by 0 bases, the J end by 1 base, with 5 bases between. Germline CDR1 SGHRS, CDR2 YFSETQ. The CDR3 DNA reads as TGCGCCAGCAGCTTGGGAGGGTCTGGAAACACCATATATTTT. Its translation: CASSLGGSGNTIYF.

The J gene is TRBJ2-5, the V gene TRBV11-2; D gene ambiguous. This CDR3 spans 15 amino acids. V dropped 3 bases and J dropped 2 bases, with 13 bases sitting between them. The germline gives CDR1 SGHAT, CDR2 FQNNGV. The CDR3 region has the DNA TGTGCCAGCAGCTTCCAGGCCACCTCTCAAGAGACCCAGTACTTC. This gives the protein CASSFQATSQETQYF.

V is TRBV12-5 and J is TRBJ2-2, with a possible D match to TRBD2 (6 bases). Trimming shortened V by 5 bases and J by 4 bases, and 17 bases separated the two germline ends. The length of the CDR3 is 16 residues. Germline V CDR1 and CDR2: LGHNT, FRNRAP. This CDR3 reads CASGPIPGAGTGELFF. The DNA of the CDR3 is TGTGCTAGTGGTCCCATCCCGGGAGCGGGCACCGGGGAGCTGTTTTTT.

This clone was detected only once. The CDR3, as DNA: TGTGCCAGCTCACCACGATCCAGGGGTCAGCCCCAGCATTTT. It encodes CASSPRSRGQPQHF. The gene calls are TRBV18 and TRBJ1-5, with D maybe TRBD1 (6 bases). Per the germline V gene, CDR1 is KGHSH and CDR2 is LQKENI. Trimming stripped 1 base from V and 6 bases from J, with 10 bases between. The CDR3 runs 14 residues. Based on the CDR3 plus reference TRBV18 and TRBJ1-5, the full variable domain is NAGVMQNPRHLVRRRGQEARLRCSPMKGHSHVYWYRQLPEEGLKFMVYLQKENIIDESGMPKERFSAEFPKEGPSILRIQQVVRGDSAAYFCASSPRSRGQPQHFGDGTRLSIL.

This chain uses TRBV28 with TRBJ2-7; either TRBD1 or TRBD2 may fit D (6 bases each). V gave up 3 bases and J gave up 2 bases, with 11 bases separating them. The CDR3 loop spans 14 amino acids. Looked up from germline, CDR1 is MDHEN and CDR2 is SYDVKM. CDR3 amino acids: CASSLTGGPYEQYF. The CDR3 DNA reads TGTGCCAGCAGTTTGACAGGAGGGCCCTACGAGCAGTACTTC. The whole variable domain, filled in from reference TRBV28 and TRBJ2-7, reads DVKVTQSSRYLVKRTGEKVFLECVQDMDHENMFWYRQDPGLGLRLIYFSYDVKMKEKGDIPEGYSVSREKKERFSLILESASTNQTSMYLCASSLTGGPYEQYFGPGTRLTVT.